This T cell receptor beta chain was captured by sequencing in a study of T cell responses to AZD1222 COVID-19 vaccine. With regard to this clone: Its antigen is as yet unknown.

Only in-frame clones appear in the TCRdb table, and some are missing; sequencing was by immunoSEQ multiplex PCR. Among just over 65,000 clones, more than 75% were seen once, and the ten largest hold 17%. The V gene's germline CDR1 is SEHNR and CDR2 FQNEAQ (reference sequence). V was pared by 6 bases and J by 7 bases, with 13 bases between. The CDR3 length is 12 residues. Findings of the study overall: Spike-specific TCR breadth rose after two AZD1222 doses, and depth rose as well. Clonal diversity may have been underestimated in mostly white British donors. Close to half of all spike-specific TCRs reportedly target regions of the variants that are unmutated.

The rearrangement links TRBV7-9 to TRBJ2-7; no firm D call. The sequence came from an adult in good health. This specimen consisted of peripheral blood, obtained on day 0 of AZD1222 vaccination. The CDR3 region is CASSFDTLEQYF. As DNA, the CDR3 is TGTGCCAGCAGTTTCGACACGCTGGAGCAGTACTTC.